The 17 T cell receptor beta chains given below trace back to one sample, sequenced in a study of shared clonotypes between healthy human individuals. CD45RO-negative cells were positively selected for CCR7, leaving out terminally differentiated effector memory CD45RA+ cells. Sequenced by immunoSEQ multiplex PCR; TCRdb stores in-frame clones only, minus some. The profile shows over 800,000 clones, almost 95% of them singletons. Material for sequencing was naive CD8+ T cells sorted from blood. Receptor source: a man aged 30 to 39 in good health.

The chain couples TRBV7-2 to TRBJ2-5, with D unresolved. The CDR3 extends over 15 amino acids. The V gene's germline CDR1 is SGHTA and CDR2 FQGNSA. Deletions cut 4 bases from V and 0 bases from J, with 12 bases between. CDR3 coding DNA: TGTGCCAGCAGCTCTCCCCGCGAGTACCAAGAGACCCAGTACTTC. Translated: CASSSPREYQETQYF. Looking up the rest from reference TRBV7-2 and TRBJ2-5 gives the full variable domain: GAGVSQSPSNKVTEKGKDVELRCDPISGHTALYWYRQSLGQGLEFLIYFQGNSAPDKSGLPSDRFSAERTGGSVSTLTIQRTQQEDSAVYLCASSSPREYQETQYFGPGTRLLVL.

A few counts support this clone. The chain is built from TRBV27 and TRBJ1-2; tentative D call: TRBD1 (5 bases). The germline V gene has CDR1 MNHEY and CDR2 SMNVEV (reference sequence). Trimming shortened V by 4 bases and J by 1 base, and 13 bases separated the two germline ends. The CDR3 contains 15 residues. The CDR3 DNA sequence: TGTGCCAGCAGTTCCCTAGGGGTGATTAACTATGGCTACACCTTC. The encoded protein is CASSSLGVINYGYTF.

Here the CDR3 DNA reads TGTGCCAGCAGCATCCGCGGGAGCTCCTACGAGCAGTACTTC. This sequence encodes CASSIRGSSYEQYF. The chain combines TRBV5-4 with TRBJ2-7; 7 bases line up with TRBD2. CDR1 is SGHNT and CDR2 is YYREEE in the germline V gene (reference sequence). The CDR3 runs 14 residues. V lost 4 bases and J lost 0; bases outside the gene matches: 4.

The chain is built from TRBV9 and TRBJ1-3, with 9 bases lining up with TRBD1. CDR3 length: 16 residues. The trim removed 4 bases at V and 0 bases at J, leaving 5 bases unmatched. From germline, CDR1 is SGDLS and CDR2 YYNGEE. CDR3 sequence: CASSQGQGSSGNTIYF. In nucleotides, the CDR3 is TGTGCCAGCAGCCAAGGACAGGGGAGCTCTGGAAACACCATATATTTT.

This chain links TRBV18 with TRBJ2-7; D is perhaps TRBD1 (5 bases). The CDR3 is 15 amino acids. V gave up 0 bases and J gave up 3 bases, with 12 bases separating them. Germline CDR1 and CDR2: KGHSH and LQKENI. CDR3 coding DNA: TGTGCCAGCTCACCACCCCCCGGCAGGGACTACGAGCAGTACTTC. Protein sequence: CASSPPPGRDYEQYF.

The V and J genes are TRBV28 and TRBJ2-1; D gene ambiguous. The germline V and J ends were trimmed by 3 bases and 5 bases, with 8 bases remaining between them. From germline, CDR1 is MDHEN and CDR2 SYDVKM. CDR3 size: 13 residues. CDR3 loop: CASSLSRHNEQFF. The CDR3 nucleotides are TGTGCCAGCAGTTTGAGCCGTCACAATGAGCAGTTCTTC.

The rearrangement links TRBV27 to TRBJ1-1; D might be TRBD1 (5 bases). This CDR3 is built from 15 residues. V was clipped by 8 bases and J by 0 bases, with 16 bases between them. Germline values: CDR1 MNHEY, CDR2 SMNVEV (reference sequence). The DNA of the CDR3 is TGTGCCAGCTGGGACCCGACACAGATGAACACTGAAGCTTTCTTT. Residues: CASWDPTQMNTEAFF.

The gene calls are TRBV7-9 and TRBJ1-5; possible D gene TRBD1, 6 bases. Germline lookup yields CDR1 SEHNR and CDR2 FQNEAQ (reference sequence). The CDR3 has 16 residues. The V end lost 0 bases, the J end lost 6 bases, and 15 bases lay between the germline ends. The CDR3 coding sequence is TGTGCCAGCAGCTTAGCGAGGGGAGGGGGGCTTCAGCCCCAGCATTTT. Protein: CASSLARGGGLQPQHF.

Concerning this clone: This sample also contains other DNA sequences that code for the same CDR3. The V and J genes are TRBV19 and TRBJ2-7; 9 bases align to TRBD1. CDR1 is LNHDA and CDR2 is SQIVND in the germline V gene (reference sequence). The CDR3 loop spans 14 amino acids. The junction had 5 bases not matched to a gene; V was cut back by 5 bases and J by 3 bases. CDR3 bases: TGTGCCAGTAGTGCGGGACAGGGAGGCTACGAGCAGTACTTC. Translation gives CASSAGQGGYEQYF.

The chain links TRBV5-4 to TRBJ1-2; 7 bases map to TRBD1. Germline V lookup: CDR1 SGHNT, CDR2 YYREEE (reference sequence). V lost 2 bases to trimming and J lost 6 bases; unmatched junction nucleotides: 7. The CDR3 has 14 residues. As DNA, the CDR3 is TGTGCCAGCAGCTTTGGGACAGCCTACCATGGCTACACCTTC. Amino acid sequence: CASSFGTAYHGYTF.

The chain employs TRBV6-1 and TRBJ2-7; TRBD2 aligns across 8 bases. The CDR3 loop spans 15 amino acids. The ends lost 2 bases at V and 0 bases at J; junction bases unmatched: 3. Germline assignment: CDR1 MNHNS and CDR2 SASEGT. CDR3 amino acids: CASSEQTSVSYEQYF. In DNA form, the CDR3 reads TGTGCCAGCAGTGAACAGACTAGCGTCTCCTACGAGCAGTACTTC.

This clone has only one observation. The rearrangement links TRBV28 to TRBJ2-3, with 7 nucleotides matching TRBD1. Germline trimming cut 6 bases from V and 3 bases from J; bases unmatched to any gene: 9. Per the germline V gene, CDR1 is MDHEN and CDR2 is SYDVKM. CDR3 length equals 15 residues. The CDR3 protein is CASSPGTARTDTQYF. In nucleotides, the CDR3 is TGTGCCAGCAGCCCCGGGACAGCTAGGACAGATACGCAGTATTTT.

As DNA, the CDR3 is TGTGCCAGCAGCCCCCAATCGTTCCAAGAGACCCAGTACTTC. It encodes CASSPQSFQETQYF. The chain uses TRBV7-9 and TRBJ2-5; the D is unclear. V was trimmed by 5 bases and J by 1 base, leaving 11 bases between them. Germline lookup yields CDR1 SEHNR and CDR2 FQNEAQ (reference sequence). The CDR3 runs to 14 residues.

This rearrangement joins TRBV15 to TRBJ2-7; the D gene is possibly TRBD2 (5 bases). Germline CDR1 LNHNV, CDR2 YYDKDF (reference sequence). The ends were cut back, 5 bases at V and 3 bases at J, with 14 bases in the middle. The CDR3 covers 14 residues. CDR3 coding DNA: TGTGCCACCAGCGTCGACCGGAGGAGCTACGAGCAGTACTTC. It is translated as CATSVDRRSYEQYF.

For the CDR3, the DNA is TGTGCCAGCAGCTTAGGTTGGCTAGCGGGAGACTACGAGCAGTACTTC. This translates into CASSLGWLAGDYEQYF. This chain joins TRBV7-2 and TRBJ2-7, with 10 bases aligning to TRBD2. The CDR3 has 16 amino acids. Trimming at V came to 1 base and at J to 3 bases, leaving 6 bases not matched to a gene. Germline V lookup: CDR1 SGHTA, CDR2 FQGNSA. The full variable domain, completed using reference TRBV7-2 and TRBJ2-7, is GAGVSQSPSNKVTEKGKDVELRCDPISGHTALYWYRQSLGQGLEFLIYFQGNSAPDKSGLPSDRFSAERTGGSVSTLTIQRTQQEDSAVYLCASSLGWLAGDYEQYFGPGTRLTVT.

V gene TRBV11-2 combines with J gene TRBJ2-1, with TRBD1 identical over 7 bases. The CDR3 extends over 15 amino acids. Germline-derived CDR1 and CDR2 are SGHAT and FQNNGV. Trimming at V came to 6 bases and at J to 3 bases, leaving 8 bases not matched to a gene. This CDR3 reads CASRHRGNSYNEQFF. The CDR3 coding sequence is TGTGCCAGCAGGCACAGGGGAAATAGCTACAATGAGCAGTTCTTC. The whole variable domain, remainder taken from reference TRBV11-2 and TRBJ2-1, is EAGVAQSPRYKIIEKRQSVAFWCNPISGHATLYWYQQILGQGPKLLIQFQNNGVVDDSQLPKDRFSAERLKGVDSTLKIQPAKLEDSAVYLCASRHRGNSYNEQFFGPGTRLTVL.

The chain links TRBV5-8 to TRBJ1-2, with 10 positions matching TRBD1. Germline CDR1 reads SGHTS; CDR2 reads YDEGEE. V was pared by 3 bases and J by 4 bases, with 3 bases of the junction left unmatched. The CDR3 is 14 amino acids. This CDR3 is CASSSGQGIYGYTF. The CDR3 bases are TGTGCCAGCAGCTCGGGACAGGGGATCTATGGCTACACCTTC.